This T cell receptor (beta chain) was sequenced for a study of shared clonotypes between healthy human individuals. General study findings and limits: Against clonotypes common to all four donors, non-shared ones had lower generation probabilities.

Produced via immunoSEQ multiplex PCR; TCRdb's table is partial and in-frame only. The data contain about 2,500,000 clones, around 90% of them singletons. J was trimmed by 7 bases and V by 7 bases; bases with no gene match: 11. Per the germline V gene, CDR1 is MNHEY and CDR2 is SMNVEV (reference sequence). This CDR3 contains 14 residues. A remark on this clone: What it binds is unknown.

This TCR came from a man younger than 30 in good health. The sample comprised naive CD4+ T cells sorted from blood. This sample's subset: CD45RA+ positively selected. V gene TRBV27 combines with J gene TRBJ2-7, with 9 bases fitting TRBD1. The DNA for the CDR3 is TGTGCCAGCATGCGGGGACAGGGTTCAGGAGAGCAGTACTTC. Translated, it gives CASMRGQGSGEQYF.